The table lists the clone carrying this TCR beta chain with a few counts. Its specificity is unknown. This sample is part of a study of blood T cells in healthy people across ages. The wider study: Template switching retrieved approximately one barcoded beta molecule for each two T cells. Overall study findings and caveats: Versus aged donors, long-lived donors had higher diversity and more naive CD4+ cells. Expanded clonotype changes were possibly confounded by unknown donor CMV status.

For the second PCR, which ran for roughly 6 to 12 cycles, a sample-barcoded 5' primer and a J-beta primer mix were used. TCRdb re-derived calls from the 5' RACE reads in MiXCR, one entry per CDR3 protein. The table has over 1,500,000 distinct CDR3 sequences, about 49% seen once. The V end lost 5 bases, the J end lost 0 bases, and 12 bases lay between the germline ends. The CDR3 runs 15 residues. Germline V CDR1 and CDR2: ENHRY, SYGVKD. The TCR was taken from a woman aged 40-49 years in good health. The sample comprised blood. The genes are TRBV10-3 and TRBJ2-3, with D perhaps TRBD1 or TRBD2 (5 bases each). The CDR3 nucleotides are TGTGCCATCAGTCAAACTGGGGACAGCACAGATACGCAGTATTTT. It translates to CAISQTGDSTDTQYF.